This section outlines one T cell receptor beta chain sequence together with its context. This CDR3 has 14 amino acids. J was trimmed by 7 bases and V by 5 bases; bases with no gene match: 4. Germline V CDR1 and CDR2: MDHEN, SYDVKM. These data come from a study of T cell clones after liver transplantation. Using immunoSEQ multiplex PCR, the repertoire was profiled, and TCRdb retains in-frame clones only, with some absent. The sample has around 60,000 clones; 71% are singletons. The source was CD4+ T cells from blood, collected before liver transplant. This chain links TRBV28 with TRBJ1-6, with 8 bases fitting TRBD1. The receptor was isolated from a human donor who received a liver transplant. CDR3 nucleotides: TGTGCCAGCAGTAAGGGACAGGCCAATTCACCCCTCCACTTT. Translating it yields CASSKGQANSPLHF.